This TCR beta chain comes out of a study of T cell responses to AZD1222 COVID-19 vaccine. Generated by immunoSEQ multiplex PCR, the TCRdb table keeps only in-frame clones and is missing some. The repertoire has some 180,000 clones, 94% of them found once; the top ten carry 1.5% to 2%. This CDR3 has 15 residues. The ends were cut back, 2 bases at V and 0 bases at J, with 9 bases in the middle. From germline, CDR1 is MNHEY and CDR2 SVGAGI. The sample consisted of peripheral blood, taken 28 days after the second AZD1222 dose. The chain joins TRBV6-5 to TRBJ2-3; no clear D. This receptor was obtained from an adult who received the AZD1222 COVID-19 vaccine. Written as DNA, the CDR3 is TGTGCCAGCAGTTACCAATCCCCTAGCACAGATACGCAGTATTTT. This translates into CASSYQSPSTDTQYF.